This TCR beta chain stems from a study of T cells in Graves' hyperthyroidism and ophthalmopathy. The V gene's germline CDR1 is SGHDN and CDR2 FVKESK. The CDR3 consists of 13 residues. V was shortened by 3 bases and J by 7 bases, with 12 bases between the two germline ends. Notes on the study in general: Ophthalmopathy was predicted by the model a median of about six months ahead of onset.

This clonotype was counted only a few times. The antigen is undetermined. A Clinical Activity Score of at least 3, a NOSPECS grade of at least 4 and a duration under 3 months were recorded in the ophthalmopathy patients. Reasons for excluding patients were uncontrolled infection, other autoimmune disease, pregnancy or lactation. The PBMCs studied were ones that came from about 10 ml fresh peripheral blood. Template material for amplifying TCR beta CDR3 regions consisted of RNA transcripts. First-round RT-PCR with HTBI primers amplified the TCR CDR3 region. TCRdb fed the multiplex PCR reads into MiXCR, producing one record per CDR3 protein. This table has some 530,000 distinct CDR3 sequences, about 20% appearing once.

This clonotype was obtained from a woman aged 70-85 years with Graves' ophthalmopathy. The J gene is TRBJ1-2, the V gene TRBV14; D perhaps matches TRBD1 (5 bases). Sequenced material: blood. In DNA form, the CDR3 reads TGTGCCAGCAGCCACCGGGACTTACGTGGCTACACCTTC. Residues: CASSHRDLRGYTF.